This T cell receptor (beta chain) was captured by sequencing in a study of T cell repertoires in cytomegalovirus infection. Overall study context: Public TCR beta signatures marked donors with CMV infection and the matching HLA.

TCRdb recomputed calls from the reads with MiXCR, one row per CDR3 protein. The top ten hold 14% of the sample, which has 250,000 to 300,000 distinct CDR3 sequences, more than 20% seen once. In germline, CDR1 is SQVTM, CDR2 ANQGSEA. The V end lost 7 bases, the J end lost 0 bases, and 7 bases lay between the germline ends. The CDR3 is made up of 13 amino acids. The sequencing input was PBMCs. This TCR was sampled from a human donor in good health (CMV status not recorded). Some clones in this sample may be carry-over from other donors' samples. The V call is TRBV29-1, the J call TRBJ2-6; D is unresolved. Here the CDR3 reads CSAYFSGANVLTF. CDR3 nucleotide sequence: TGCAGCGCCTACTTCTCTGGGGCCAACGTCCTGACTTTC.